This TCR beta chain stems from a study of T cells expressing NK-cell markers (dated by TCRdb to about 2020). In terms of the full investigation: Three sorted T-cell subsets (CD3+CD56+NKG2C+, CD3+CD56+NKG2C- and CD3+CD56-NKG2C+) from 8 or 9 donors had their TCR beta-chain repertoires profiled. All eight donors whose samples were sequenced were randomly selected healthy volunteers, three of them men and five women. The libraries were sequenced on Illumina HiSeq 2000/2500, MiSeq or NextSeq, producing 2 x 150 bp reads. Among the eight sequenced donors, only one was HCMV-seronegative, while the other seven were HCMV-seropositive. Overall results and qualifications from the work: Whether the expanded NKG2C-expressing T cell clones were specific for HCMV antigens remained unclear. Those dominant clonotypes were again the most abundant among CD3+CD56-NKG2C+ cells in four donors, at about 28.3-65%. In six donors, the dominant CD3+CD56+NKG2C+ clonotypes ranked among the top 10 CD8+ clonotypes, making up roughly 1.0-8% of CD8+ T cells.

HCMV serostatus was determined by detecting HCMV-specific IgG in serum with a commercial ELISA kit. Peripheral blood mononuclear cells were isolated from blood by Ficoll density gradient centrifugation. Via the germline V gene, CDR1 is MNHEY and CDR2 SVGAGI. Including cysteine and phenylalanine, the CDR3 has 14 amino acids. The entry carries no DNA sequence. Instrument used: Illumina HiSeq 2000. TCR beta cDNA libraries were made by 5'RACE template switching that added a universal primer site and unique molecular identifiers. cDNA synthesis was primed from the TCR beta constant segment and was followed by two successive PCR amplification steps. For the original study's pipeline: MIGEC was used to demultiplex reads and group the reads by UMI, and MiTCR was used to assemble and quantify clonotypes. To remove erroneous sequences, TCR cDNA sequences were retained only when supported by two or more reads. The tcR package was used for downstream repertoire analysis, with clonotypes matched between fractions based on CDR3 nucleotide sequence plus V segment. Antigen specificity was annotated against VDJdb with VDJmatch, allowing one amino acid substitution in CDR3. Reads reprocessed by TCRdb are summarized as one entry per CDR3 protein sequence, and DNA is absent. TCRdb, not the authors, supplied the V and J calls. Per the sample table, the count is 300,000 or so distinct CDR3 sequences. The leading ten clones occupy about 4.2% of the sample.

About this clonotype itself: The antigen it binds to is not known.

Sequenced input: blood T cells: a sorted CD56 or NKG2C T cell subset, CD4+ or CD8+ T cells, or bulk PBMC T cells (not recorded which). The chain uses TRBV6-5 and TRBJ2-7; TCRdb proposes TRBD2, but this gene call is untestable without DNA. This clonotype was sampled from a woman aged 18 to 69 in good health. CDR3 region: CASSYSHSVYEQYF.